This T cell receptor (beta chain) was sequenced for a study of blood T cell repertoires in COVID-19. Study-level background: Acute and convalescent COVID-19 specimens originated in the United States, Italy and Spain. Sources were T cells, B-cell-depleted T cells, or PBMCs; the material itself was cDNA or gDNA.

In the original analysis: Using reference gene primer amplification, nucleated cell counts were estimated. Here immunoSEQ multiplex PCR was the method, and the copy in TCRdb shows in-frame clones only, minus some. V, J and clone size are those of that table, while D and trimming were read from the DNA. The sample records fewer than 100,000 clones, around 90% being singletons. The junction had 6 bases not matched to a gene; V was cut back by 2 bases and J by 5 bases. The CDR3 spans 15 residues. Germline CDR1 reads KGHSH; CDR2 reads LQKENI. V and J are TRBV18 and TRBJ2-1, with 7 bases identical to TRBD2. Sequences were obtained from peripheral blood. The sequence came from a human donor in a cohort sampled during active COVID-19. CDR3 DNA: TGTGCCAGCTCACCATCCGGGAGGCCCAACAATGAGCAGTTCTTC. Amino acid sequence: CASSPSGRPNNEQFF.